The rows below give T cell receptor beta chains drawn from one sample of a study of T-cell reconstitution after alpha-beta-depleted transplantation in children. TCRdb re-called the PCR reads through MiXCR, storing one row per CDR3 protein. The sample holds 640,000 or so distinct CDR3 sequences, 16% seen once. The source material was PBMCs from the stem cell graft donor, sampled from the stem cell graft. These receptors originate from a human donor who donated a stem cell graft to a child with acute myeloid leukemia. Both conserved end residues are part of each CDR3. Clone size appears in some rows only: once, few, many, or a class for an expanded clone.

>TRBJ2-1|few|TRBV24-1
CATSDGGILDNEQFF
>TRBJ1-3|many|TRBV4-2
CASSQKGGRPLSGNTIYF
>TRBJ1-3|few|TRBV10-3
CAISAFGGTENSGNTIYF
>TRBJ2-3|few|TRBV24-1
CATSDRTGRGTDTQYF
>TRBJ1-2|-|TRBV25-1
CASRHSSNYGYTF
>TRBJ2-3|many|TRBV10-2
CASSGDERSSTDTQYF
>TRBJ1-1|-|TRBV6-2/TRBV6-3
CASSYPRSGNTEAFF
>TRBJ2-2|-|TRBV9
CASSVVGKDRGPAGELFF
>TRBJ1-5|many|TRBV15
CATSRDRLNSNQPQHF
>TRBJ2-1|few|TRBV12-3/TRBV12-4
CASIPRGSSYNEQFF
>TRBJ2-5|many|TRBV29-1
CSVQGAMRETQYF
>TRBJ2-1|few|TRBV20-1
CSARKRGGIDEQFF
>TRBJ1-1|many|TRBV6-1
CASSASGTAMNTEAFF
>TRBJ2-1|few|TRBV7-2
CASSQGLGSYNEQFF
>TRBJ2-5|few|TRBV7-6
CASSLELSYQETQYF
>TRBJ2-7|few|TRBV30
CAWSEGQLYEQYF
>TRBJ2-1|-|TRBV4-1
CASSQTGTREFF
>TRBJ1-5|-|TRBV12-3/TRBV12-4
CASSSPGVGWPQHF
>TRBJ1-4|-|TRBV14
CASSYEGGPNEKLFF
>TRBJ1-2|many|TRBV20-1
CSARGGYGYTF
>TRBJ2-1|many|TRBV20-1
CSAQPLQGSYNEQFF
>TRBJ1-2|few|TRBV20-1
CSAQRGGSNYGYTF
>TRBJ2-3|few|TRBV12-3/TRBV12-4
CASSPGYGSDTQYF
>TRBJ2-5|-|TRBV4-1
CASSQSLQPVGPKETQYF
>TRBJ2-3|few|TRBV15
CATSRDGLGATDTQYF
>TRBJ2-3|few|TRBV12-3/TRBV12-4
CASSPSGLWDTDTQYF